The T cell receptor (beta chain) under discussion was sequenced for a study of blood T cell repertoires in COVID-19. Study at large: Samples representing acute and convalescent COVID-19 were sourced from the United States, Italy and Spain. Sources were T cells, B-cell-depleted T cells, or PBMCs; the material itself was cDNA or gDNA.

Participants were placed into cohorts based on the clinical history they reported. Shortly before study entry, within 2 weeks, exposed participants had met a COVID-19 case. This table comes from immunoSEQ multiplex PCR, and its TCRdb copy is limited to in-frame clones, with some not included. This table holds approximately 150,000 clones, 65% to 85% found once. The sample taken for sequencing was PBMCs or T cells enriched from blood (not recorded which). The clonotype comes from a man between 65 and 85 years old who had been exposed to COVID-19.

CDR3 loop: CASSSWTSEETQYF. The CDR3 DNA reads TGTGCCAGCAGCTCCTGGACTAGCGAGGAGACCCAGTACTTC. This rearrangement joins TRBV7-2 to TRBJ2-5, with 9 positions matching TRBD2. Unmatched junction bases numbered 5, after V lost 4 bases and J lost 5 bases. The CDR3 contains 14 residues. Germline V gives CDR1 SGHTA, CDR2 FQGNSA.